Presented here are 25 T cell receptor beta chains from one specimen sequenced in a study of post-analysis software for immune sequencing data. These receptors are not linked to any known antigen. Incorporated into the TCR beta cDNA libraries were unique molecular identifiers, which served to reduce PCR and sequencing biases. TCRdb ran MiXCR on the PCR reads and lists one entry per CDR3 protein. The table has under 900,000 distinct CDR3 sequences, approximately 53% seen once. The study's findings and limits: Controls showed lower frequencies than patients for several TRBV segments, and TRBV5-6, TRBV5-1 and TRBV20-1 were among these.

Sequencing was done on a sample of blood. The receptors originated from a girl aged 10-17 years with multiple sclerosis.

The chain couples TRBV15 to TRBJ1-1; D gene uncertain. This CDR3 has 13 residues. The germline CDR1 and CDR2 sequences are LNHNV and YYDKDF (reference sequence). V lost 6 bases and J 5 bases, leaving 13 bases between the germline ends. The CDR3 loop is CATRQVWRTEAFF. In DNA, the CDR3 is TGTGCCACCAGGCAGGTGTGGAGAACTGAAGCTTTCTTT.

The genes are TRBV27 and TRBJ2-7; D is ambiguous. Trimming left V 3 bases short and J 4 bases short, with 10 bases between. Germline CDR1 reads MNHEY; CDR2 reads SMNVEV (reference sequence). The CDR3 runs to 13 residues. The CDR3 sequence: CASSFQNRYEQYF. In nucleotides, the CDR3 is TGTGCCAGCAGTTTTCAGAACCGATACGAGCAGTACTTC.

The rearrangement joins TRBV6-6 to TRBJ2-7; 9 positions match TRBD1. This CDR3 region has 14 residues. J lost 0 bases, V lost 7 bases, and 4 bases had no gene match. Germline CDR1 reads MNHNY; CDR2 reads SVGAGI (reference sequence). In nucleotides, the CDR3 is TGTGCCAGCAAAGGGACAGGGAGCTCCTACGAGCAGTACTTC. Translation gives CASKGTGSSYEQYF.

A few counts support this clonotype. CDR3 bases: TGCAGTGCTAGGGGCCGGACTAGCCAAGAGACCCAGTACTTC. Amino acid sequence: CSARGRTSQETQYF. The chain joins TRBV20-1 to TRBJ2-5, with 7 bases that match TRBD2. J gave up 1 base and V 3 bases, and 5 bases lay outside the gene matches. CDR1 is DFQATT, CDR2 SNEGSKA, per germline (reference sequence). CDR3 length: 14 residues.

This chain joins TRBV5-1 and TRBJ2-2; 9 bases match TRBD2. Per germline, CDR1 SGHRS and CDR2 YFSETQ. This CDR3 region has 17 residues. After removal of 0 bases from V and 1 base from J, the junction contained 4 bases not matched to a gene. CDR3 region: CASSLASGIGNTGELFF. CDR3 bases: TGCGCCAGCAGCTTGGCTAGCGGGATCGGGAACACCGGGGAGCTGTTTTTT.

This chain joins TRBV29-1 and TRBJ2-3; TRBD2 matches 10 bases. CDR1 and CDR2 (germline): SQVTM, ANQGSEA. Trimming cost V 5 bases and J 3 bases; bases outside gene matches: 2. There are 13 residues in the CDR3. CDR3 nucleotides: TGCAGCGTTAGCGGGAGGGATACAGATACGCAGTATTTT. This sequence encodes CSVSGRDTDTQYF.

This clonotype has more than one count but fewer than ten. The chain's CDR3 is CASSEDVGYTF. The CDR3 DNA reads as TGTGCCAGCAGTGAAGACGTCGGCTACACCTTC. The V gene is TRBV6-1, the J gene TRBJ1-2; D uncertain. CDR3 length: 11 amino acids. Trimming pared 1 base from V and 8 bases from J, leaving 5 bases between. Germline CDR1 and CDR2: MNHNS and SASEGT.

The chain combines TRBV13 with TRBJ2-7; 9 bases are shared with TRBD2. CDR1 is PRHDT and CDR2 is FYEKMQ in the germline V gene (reference sequence). Trimming took 0 bases from V and 1 from J; bases not matched to a gene: 7. The CDR3 has 17 amino acids. The CDR3 here is CASSLGFSGGTSYEQYF. The DNA for the CDR3 is TGTGCCAGCAGCTTAGGCTTTAGCGGGGGCACATCCTACGAGCAGTACTTC.

V usage is TRBV7-6 and J usage is TRBJ1-1, with 9 positions matching TRBD1. There are 15 residues in the CDR3. V was clipped by 5 bases and J by 4 bases; unmatched bases: 8. Per the germline V gene, CDR1 is SGHVS and CDR2 is FNYEAQ. This CDR3 is CASSPKTGGGTEAFF. The CDR3 region has the DNA TGTGCCAGCAGCCCGAAGACAGGGGGTGGCACTGAAGCTTTCTTT.

In the case of this clonotype: An end of the junction differs from the germline gene, which may be a read error. The chain joins TRBV12-3 or TRBV12-4 to TRBJ1-1; D gene ambiguous. CDR3 size: 12 residues. CDR3 amino acids: CVSSRPRTEAFF. In nucleotides, the CDR3 is TGTGTCAGCAGTCGACCCCGGACTGAAGCTTTCTTT.

V and J are TRBV14 and TRBJ2-1; 11 nucleotides agree with TRBD2. This CDR3 is 17 amino acids long. Germline assignment: CDR1 SGHDN and CDR2 FVKESK. J lost 6 bases, V lost 4 bases, and 11 bases had no gene match. CDR3 sequence reads: CASSLDSGRASGNEQFF. Here the CDR3 DNA reads TGTGCCAGCAGCCTGGATAGCGGGAGGGCCTCCGGCAATGAGCAGTTCTTC.

The chain recombines TRBV3-1 with TRBJ2-5; D may match TRBD1 or TRBD2 (6 bases each). The CDR3 totals 15 residues. Germline CDR1 is LGHDT and CDR2 is YNNKEL (reference sequence). Deletions cut 3 bases from V and 5 bases from J, with 16 bases between. CDR3 protein: CASSHRTGAGETQYF. The CDR3 coding sequence is TGTGCCAGCAGCCATCGTACGGGGGCAGGGGAGACCCAGTACTTC.

V gene TRBV5-1 combines with J gene TRBJ2-1; 10 bases map to TRBD2. Germline-derived CDR1 and CDR2 are SGHRS and YFSETQ. V lost 9 bases and J lost 2; bases outside the gene matches: 5. This CDR3 region has 14 residues. This CDR3 is CATRGLAPYNEQFF. CDR3 DNA: TGCGCCACTCGGGGACTAGCGCCCTACAATGAGCAGTTCTTC. The full variable domain, completed using reference TRBV5-1 and TRBJ2-1, is KAGVTQTPRYLIKTRGQQVTLSCSPISGHRSVSWYQQTPGQGLQFLFEYFSETQRNKGNFPGRFSGRQFSNSRSEMNVSTLELGDSALYLCATRGLAPYNEQFFGPGTRLTVL.

The chain links TRBV5-1 to TRBJ2-3; 7 nucleotides align to TRBD1. Looked up from germline, CDR1 is SGHRS and CDR2 is YFSETQ. J lost 0 bases, V lost 2 bases, and 15 bases had no gene match. The CDR3 has 19 residues. CDR3 sequence: CASSFGRGRTRASTDTQYF. CDR3 coding DNA: TGCGCCAGCAGCTTCGGCAGGGGGAGAACCCGTGCTAGCACAGATACGCAGTATTTT.

The chain employs TRBV7-9 and TRBJ2-1; 8 nucleotides match TRBD2. V shed 5 bases, J shed 6 bases, and the junction held 6 bases outside the gene matches. CDR3 length: 14 amino acids. CDR1 and CDR2 from the germline V gene are SEHNR and FQNEAQ (reference sequence). CDR3 in DNA: TGTGCCAGCAGCCCGGGACTAGTGAGCAATGAGCAGTTCTTC. Its translation: CASSPGLVSNEQFF.

V is TRBV20-1 and J is TRBJ2-3; a possible D gene is TRBD1 (6 bases). V gave up 7 bases and J gave up 2 bases, with 16 bases separating them. The germline V gene has CDR1 DFQATT and CDR2 SNEGSKA (reference sequence). The CDR3 extends over 14 amino acids. The CDR3 coding sequence is TGCAGTGTGGGCAGGGGCCCACCCACAGATACGCAGTATTTT. This gives the protein CSVGRGPPTDTQYF.

The chain uses TRBV7-9 and TRBJ2-7; D gene uncertain. The V end lost 5 bases, the J end lost 2 bases, and 16 bases lay between the germline ends. The CDR3 loop spans 15 amino acids. Germline V lookup: CDR1 SEHNR, CDR2 FQNEAQ (reference sequence). The CDR3 DNA reads TGTGCCAGCAGCCCTCCAATCGGAGCACCCTACGAGCAGTACTTC. Translated, it gives CASSPPIGAPYEQYF.

The chain joins TRBV5-1 to TRBJ2-7; TRBD1 aligns across 9 bases. V was pared by 5 bases and J by 2 bases, with 8 bases of the junction left unmatched. The CDR3 runs to 15 residues. Per germline, CDR1 SGHRS and CDR2 YFSETQ. CDR3 bases: TGCGCCAGCAGGCGGGGGACAGGGACGCCCTACGAGCAGTACTTC. It codes for CASRRGTGTPYEQYF.

The V and J genes are TRBV20-1 and TRBJ2-3; D is perhaps TRBD2 (6 bases). V lost 3 bases and J 4 bases, leaving 14 bases between the germline ends. This CDR3 is 14 amino acids long. Looked up from germline, CDR1 is DFQATT and CDR2 is SNEGSKA (reference sequence). The CDR3 DNA is TGCAGTGCTAGGCTGACGACGGGGGCAGATACGCAGTATTTT. Translating it yields CSARLTTGADTQYF.

This clonotype was counted many times. V is TRBV29-1 and J is TRBJ2-1; the D gene is possibly TRBD2 (6 bases). Deletions cut 7 bases from V and 4 bases from J, with 17 bases between. Germline-derived CDR1 and CDR2 are SQVTM and ANQGSEA. There are 14 residues in the CDR3. The CDR3 protein is CSAYLAFLYNEQFF. CDR3 nucleotides: TGCAGCGCATATCTAGCGTTCTTGTACAATGAGCAGTTCTTC.

This clonotype came up a few times. This chain connects TRBV20-1 to TRBJ2-4; TRBD2 matches at 7 bases. With V trimmed by 3 bases and J by 3 bases, 11 bases remained unmatched. This CDR3 is 16 amino acids long. Germline CDR1 reads DFQATT; CDR2 reads SNEGSKA (reference sequence). The CDR3 DNA reads as TGCAGTGCTAGTCGCCTCCTAGCGGACCTCAAAAACATTCAGTACTTC. As protein: CSASRLLADLKNIQYF.

This clonotype was observed a few times. The chain recombines TRBV7-2 with TRBJ1-2; 7 nucleotides align to TRBD1. The CDR3 has 16 residues. Germline CDR1 and CDR2: SGHTA and FQGNSA. The J segment lost 3 bases and the V segment lost 5 bases, leaving 12 bases of the junction unmatched. Here the CDR3 reads CASSQVGGRGDYGYTF. The DNA for the CDR3 is TGTGCCAGCAGCCAGGTTGGAGGCAGGGGGGACTATGGCTACACCTTC.

J is TRBJ1-4 and V is TRBV7-9; D is undetermined. The CDR3 runs 14 residues. V lost 6 bases and J lost 0, with 8 bases in between. Germline V lookup: CDR1 SEHNR, CDR2 FQNEAQ (reference sequence). The CDR3 spells CASSFRATNEKLFF. DNA of the CDR3: TGTGCCAGCAGTTTCCGGGCAACTAATGAAAAACTGTTTTTT.

The J gene is TRBJ2-3, the V gene TRBV15, with D hard to call. Per germline, CDR1 LNHNV and CDR2 YYDKDF (reference sequence). V dropped 4 bases and J dropped 0 bases, with 11 bases sitting between them. The CDR3 is 15 residues long. The CDR3 loop reads CATSTDPTSTDTQYF. The DNA for the CDR3 is TGTGCCACCAGCACAGATCCTACTAGCACAGATACGCAGTATTTT.

This chain connects TRBV3-1 to TRBJ2-7, with D perhaps assigned TRBD1 or TRBD2 (5 bases each). The CDR3 is 16 amino acids. Germline V gene sequence: CDR1 LGHDT, CDR2 YNNKEL (reference sequence). Trimming left V 0 bases short and J 1 base short, with 13 bases between. Here the CDR3 DNA reads TGTGCCAGCAGCCAAGACTCCGGGACGGATTCCTACGAGCAGTACTTC. This gives the protein CASSQDSGTDSYEQYF.